These T cell receptor beta chains were read from a single sample in a study of CXCR3-negative and CXCR3-positive naive CD8 T cells. From its re-call of the 5' RACE reads, TCRdb lists each CDR3 protein once, without DNA. Listed are around 50,000 distinct CDR3 sequences; about 1.6% falls within the top ten. The specimen was naive CXCR3- CD8+ T cells from blood. All receptors come from a human donor in good health. Some clones in this sample may be carry-over from other donors' samples. Both conserved end residues are part of each CDR3. The listing skips clone size in some rows; elsewhere it reads once, few, many or a size class.

NA,TRBJ2-1,TRBV27,18,CASSLSGWAGDSYNEQFF
NA,TRBJ2-5,TRBV5-1,16,CASSLIGGRLQETQYF
NA,TRBJ2-1,TRBV20-1,16,CSAREFRRETYNEQFF
NA,TRBJ2-7,TRBV28,12,CASYRVSHEQYF
NA,TRBJ2-1,TRBV15,16,CATSRDGGGPYNEQFF
medium-sized,TRBJ2-7,TRBV5-1,11,CASSLEGEQYF
NA,TRBJ2-1,TRBV16,16,CASSQFGGVPYNEQFF
NA,TRBJ2-1,TRBV28,14,CASSFRTGVDEQFF
NA,TRBJ2-3,TRBV12-3/TRBV12-4,15,CASSAWTDSTDTQYF
NA,TRBJ2-1,TRBV2,15,CASSAFRGHSNEQFF
NA,TRBJ2-1,TRBV27,15,CASSLRDRGRNEQFF
NA,TRBJ2-1,TRBV7-8,18,CASSLARLAGGRYNEQFF
NA,TRBJ2-2,TRBV19,22,CASSITTAVTGARGPSTGELFF
NA,TRBJ2-1,TRBV27,15,CASSLTGVSYNEQFF
NA,TRBJ2-7,TRBV4-3,15,CASSQGPAGGYEQYF
NA,TRBJ1-1,TRBV5-1,14,CASSPPGGLTEAFF
NA,TRBJ2-3,TRBV28,15,CASSLAGMVTDTQYF
NA,TRBJ2-1,TRBV10-2,14,CASKGTGVWNEQFF
NA,TRBJ1-1,TRBV28,14,CASGGRILNTEAFF
medium-sized,TRBJ2-2,TRBV6-5,14,CASSYGTGGGELFF
NA,TRBJ2-1,TRBV7-6,16,CASSRVPGGVDDEQFF
NA,TRBJ1-1,TRBV3-1,12,CASIGENTEAFF
NA,TRBJ2-1,TRBV29-1,16,CSVESPGQGRHNEQFF
NA,TRBJ2-5,TRBV29-1,14,CSVETRDFQETQYF
NA,TRBJ2-7,TRBV7-9,13,CASSWGGSFEQYF
NA,TRBJ1-2,TRBV6-5,15,CASSYTGTGGSGYTF
NA,TRBJ2-7,TRBV29-1,12,CSVVSRDYEQYF
NA,TRBJ2-1,TRBV25-1,13,CASSGTVYNEQFF